This entry describes one T cell receptor (beta chain). This entry belongs to a study of control samples from healthy donors and cancer patients. Trimming shortened V by 0 bases and J by 7 bases, and 11 bases separated the two germline ends. This CDR3 region has 15 residues. Germline V gene lookup returns CDR1 SGHRS and CDR2 YFSETQ. TCRdb's table, derived via immunoSEQ multiplex PCR, lists solely in-frame clones and lacks some. Of tens of thousands of clones in the sample, more than 80% were seen once. Material: blood. This chain links TRBV5-1 with TRBJ1-6; D is uncertain. This receptor was taken from a man in his fifties in good health. The CDR3 loop reads CASSLVVGGNSPLHF. Written as DNA, the CDR3 is TGCGCCAGCAGCTTGGTGGTAGGAGGGAATTCACCCCTCCACTTT.